A single sample gave rise to the 6 T cell receptor beta chains below, sequenced in a study of T-cell reconstitution after alpha-beta-depleted transplantation in children. Unique molecular identifiers tagged the TCRbeta library. MiXCR, run by TCRdb on the PCR reads, gives a single entry per CDR3 protein. The sample carries around 420,000 distinct CDR3 sequences, under 20% recorded once. The specimen comprised PBMCs, mostly from graft donor cells, sampled 360 days after TCRalphabeta/CD19-depleted stem cell transplant. Source of these receptors: a boy in the first two years of life who had a stem cell transplant for Wiskott-Aldrich syndrome, so the T cells may come from the graft donor.

This clonotype has just a few counts. This chain uses TRBV25-1 with TRBJ1-1, with D unclear. Trimming removed 6 bases at V and 5 bases at J, with 16 bases between. CDR1 and CDR2 (germline): MGHDK, SYGVNS. This CDR3 comprises 14 residues. CDR3 region: CASSEWGDGTEAFF. In DNA form, the CDR3 reads TGTGCCAGCAGCGAGTGGGGAGATGGGACTGAAGCTTTCTTT.

The chain joins TRBV29-1 to TRBJ2-4; D may be TRBD1 (6 bases). The CDR3 covers 12 residues. CDR1 and CDR2 from the germline V gene are SQVTM and ANQGSEA. Trimming removed 7 bases from V and 0 bases from J, with 7 bases in between. CDR3 sequence: CSGTVAKNIQYF. For the CDR3, the DNA is TGCAGCGGGACAGTAGCCAAAAACATTCAGTACTTC. Variable domain in full (rest from reference TRBV29-1 and TRBJ2-4): SAVISQKPSRDICQRGTSLTIQCQVDSQVTMMFWYRQQPGQSLTLIATANQGSEATYESGFVIDKFPISRPNLTFSTLTVSNMSPEDSSIYLCSGTVAKNIQYFGAGTRLSVL.

The sample holds one count of this clonotype. The J gene is TRBJ2-7, the V gene TRBV29-1; D gene uncertain. Germline V gene sequence: CDR1 SQVTM, CDR2 ANQGSEA. CDR3 size: 11 residues. Trimming took 0 bases from V and 12 from J, leaving 12 bases between them. The CDR3 region has the DNA TGCAGCGTTGAAGAGAAGGCACGCCTGTACTTC. Amino acid sequence: CSVEEKARLYF.

This clonotype was counted a few times. V usage is TRBV30 and J usage is TRBJ2-1; 11 bases match TRBD2. The CDR3 contains 16 residues. Germline CDR1 is GTSNPN and CDR2 is SVGIG (reference sequence). V dropped 4 bases and J dropped 2; count of bases not matched to a gene: 7. The CDR3 nucleotides are TGTGCCTGGAATTTACTAGCGGGGGTAGCCTACAATGAGCAGTTCTTC. Residues: CAWNLLAGVAYNEQFF.

This clonotype was counted ten times or more. The chain is built from TRBV6-2 or TRBV6-3 and TRBJ2-7, with D possibly TRBD2 on 5 matching bases. V was cut by 4 bases and J by 8 bases, with 9 bases left in between. Germline-derived CDR1 and CDR2 are MNHEY and SVGEGT. There are 11 residues in the CDR3. The CDR3 DNA follows: TGTGCCAGCAGTTCAGCGGCTAAGCAGTACTTC. It specifies CASSSAAKQYF.

The rearrangement uses TRBV7-6 and TRBJ2-3; 9 bases map to TRBD2. V gave up 5 bases and J gave up 4 bases; unmatched junction bases: 13. This CDR3 contains 17 residues. Germline V gene sequence: CDR1 SGHVS, CDR2 FNYEAQ. Here the CDR3 DNA reads TGTGCCAGCAGCCCAACGGGACTAGCTGGGAGAGCAGATACGCAGTATTTT. Its protein is CASSPTGLAGRADTQYF.